This T cell receptor (beta chain) is from a study of blood T cell repertoires in COVID-19. In the study's own analysis: Nucleated cell counts were estimated from reference gene primer amplification. TCRdb's copy holds only in-frame clones and misses some; the assay was immunoSEQ multiplex PCR. Clonal size and the V and J genes are those of that table, whereas D and trimming came from the DNA. The top ten hold roughly 3.7% of the sample, which has under 200,000 clones, around 87% seen once. V lost 4 bases to trimming and J lost 0 bases; unmatched junction nucleotides: 11. CDR1 SGDLS and CDR2 YYNGEE come from the germline V gene. The length of the CDR3 is 18 residues.

This clonotype was obtained from a man between 18 and 35 years old with active or convalescent COVID-19. The J gene is TRBJ2-1, the V gene TRBV9; 9 nucleotides align to TRBD2. The specimen sequenced was peripheral blood. CDR3 coding DNA: TGTGCCAGCAGCTTGAGGCTGACTAGCGGCAGCTCCTACAATGAGCAGTTCTTC. Translating gives CASSLRLTSGSSYNEQFF.